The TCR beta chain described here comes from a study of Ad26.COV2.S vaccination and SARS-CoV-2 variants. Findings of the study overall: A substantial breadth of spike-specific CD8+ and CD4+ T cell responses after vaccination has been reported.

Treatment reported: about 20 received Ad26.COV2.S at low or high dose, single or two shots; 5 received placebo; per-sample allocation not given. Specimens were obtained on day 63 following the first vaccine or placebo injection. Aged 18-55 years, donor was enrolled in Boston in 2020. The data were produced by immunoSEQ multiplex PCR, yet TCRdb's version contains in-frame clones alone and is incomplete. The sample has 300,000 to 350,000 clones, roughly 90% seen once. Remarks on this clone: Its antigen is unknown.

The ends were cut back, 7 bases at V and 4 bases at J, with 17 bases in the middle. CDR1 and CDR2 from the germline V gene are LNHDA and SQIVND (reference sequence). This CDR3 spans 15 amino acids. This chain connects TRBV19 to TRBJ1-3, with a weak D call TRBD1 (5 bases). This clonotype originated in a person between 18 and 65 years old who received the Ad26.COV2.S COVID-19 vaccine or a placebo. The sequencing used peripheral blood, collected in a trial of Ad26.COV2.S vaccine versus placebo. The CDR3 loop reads CASIPRGRGGNTIYF. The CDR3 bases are TGTGCCAGTATTCCCCGGGGAAGGGGCGGAAACACCATATATTTT.